The clone carrying this T cell receptor beta chain has just a few counts. Alongside a J-beta primer mix, a sample-barcoded 5' primer served in a second PCR lasting roughly 6 to 12 cycles. MiXCR, run by TCRdb on the 5' RACE reads, gives a single entry per CDR3 protein. This sample has about 780,000 distinct CDR3 sequences, with about 26% found just once. Germline V gene sequence: CDR1 SGHRS, CDR2 YFSETQ. The CDR3 consists of 16 residues. V was pared by 4 bases and J by 2 bases, with 8 bases of the junction left unmatched. This entry comes from a study of blood T cells in healthy people across ages. The same data also contributed to another study, on T cells of mothers and their children. As that study records: Barcodes for each sample and 2-4 random nucleotides were added by the M1S primer used in the second PCR.

The genes are TRBV5-1 and TRBJ2-1; 8 nucleotides align to TRBD2. The specimen was blood. This TCR was recovered from a boy younger than 18 in good health. CDR3 loop: CASSPRAGAPYNEQFF. The CDR3, as DNA: TGCGCCAGCAGCCCGAGAGCGGGGGCTCCCTACAATGAGCAGTTCTTC.